Included here is one T cell receptor (beta chain) sequence, with context. The method was immunoSEQ multiplex PCR; TCRdb's version includes in-frame clones alone and lacks a portion of them. Here the sample spans about 75,000 clones, around 97% being singletons. These data originate in a study of technical replicates of blood from a few donors. This CDR3 has 15 amino acids. CDR1 and CDR2 from the germline V gene are SGHTA and FQGNSA. J lost 4 bases, V lost 6 bases, and 5 bases had no gene match. The specimen was T cells isolated from PBMCs. This rearrangement joins TRBV7-2 to TRBJ2-3; 12 bases align to TRBD2. This TCR was sampled from a human donor in good health. This chain's CDR3 is CASRRTSGTSDTQYF. The DNA of the CDR3 is TGTGCCAGCAGGCGGACTAGCGGGACGTCAGATACGCAGTATTTT. The full variable domain, with the rest looked up from reference TRBV7-2 and TRBJ2-3, is GAGVSQSPSNKVTEKGKDVELRCDPISGHTALYWYRQSLGQGLEFLIYFQGNSAPDKSGLPSDRFSAERTGGSVSTLTIQRTQQEDSAVYLCASRRTSGTSDTQYFGPGTRLTVL.